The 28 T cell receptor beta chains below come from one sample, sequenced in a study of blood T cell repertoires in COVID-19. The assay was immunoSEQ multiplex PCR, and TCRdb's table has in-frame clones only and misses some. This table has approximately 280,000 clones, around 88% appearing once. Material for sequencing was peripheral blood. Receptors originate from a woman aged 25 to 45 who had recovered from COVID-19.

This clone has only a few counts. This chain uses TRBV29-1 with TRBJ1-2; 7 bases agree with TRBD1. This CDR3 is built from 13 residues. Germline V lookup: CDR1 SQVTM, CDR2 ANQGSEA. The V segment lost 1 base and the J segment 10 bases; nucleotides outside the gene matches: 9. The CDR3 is CSVEVWTGSLYTF. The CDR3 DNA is TGCAGCGTTGAAGTTTGGACAGGCAGCCTCTACACCTTC.

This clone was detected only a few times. The CDR3 coding sequence is TGTGCCTGGAGTGCCGGGGGAGGGAGCTACGGGGAGCTGTTTTTT. Protein: CAWSAGGGSYGELFF. The gene calls are TRBV30 and TRBJ2-2, with 7 bases aligning to TRBD2. V lost 1 base and J lost 7; bases outside the gene matches: 9. This CDR3 has 15 residues. Per the germline V gene, CDR1 is GTSNPN and CDR2 is SVGIG (reference sequence).

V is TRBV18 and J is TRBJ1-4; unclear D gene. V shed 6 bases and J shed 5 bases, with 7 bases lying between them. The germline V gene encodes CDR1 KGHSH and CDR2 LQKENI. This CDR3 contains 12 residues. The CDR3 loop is CASSGRNEKLFF. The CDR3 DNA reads TGTGCCAGCTCGGGGAGAAATGAAAAACTGTTTTTT.

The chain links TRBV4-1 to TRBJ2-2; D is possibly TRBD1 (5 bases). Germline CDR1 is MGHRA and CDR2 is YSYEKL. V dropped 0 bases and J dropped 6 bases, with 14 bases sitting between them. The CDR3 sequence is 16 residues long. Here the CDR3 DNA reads TGCGCCAGCAGCCAAGAAGTCGCGCAGGGATCCGGGGAGCTGTTTTTT. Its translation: CASSQEVAQGSGELFF.

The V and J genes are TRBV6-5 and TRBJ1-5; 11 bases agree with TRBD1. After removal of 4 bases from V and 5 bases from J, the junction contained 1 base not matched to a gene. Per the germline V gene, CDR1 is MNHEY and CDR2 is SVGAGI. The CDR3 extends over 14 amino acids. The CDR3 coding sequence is TGTGCCAGCAGTTGGACAGGGGGCTATCAGCCCCAGCATTTT. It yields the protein CASSWTGGYQPQHF.

The CDR3 sequence: CASSLTGRGRDTQYF. CDR3 nucleotides: TGTGCCAGCAGTTTAACCGGCAGGGGCCGAGATACGCAGTATTTT. The chain uses TRBV28 and TRBJ2-3; D might be TRBD1 (6 bases). The CDR3 spans 15 residues. V dropped 2 bases and J dropped 5 bases, with 14 bases sitting between them. CDR1 and CDR2 (germline): MDHEN, SYDVKM.

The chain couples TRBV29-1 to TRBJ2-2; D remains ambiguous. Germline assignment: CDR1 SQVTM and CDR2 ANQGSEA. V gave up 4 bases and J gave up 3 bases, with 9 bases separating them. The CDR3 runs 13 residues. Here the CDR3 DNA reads TGCAGCGTTGTCGGCGGCTACACCGGGGAGCTGTTTTTT. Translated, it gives CSVVGGYTGELFF.

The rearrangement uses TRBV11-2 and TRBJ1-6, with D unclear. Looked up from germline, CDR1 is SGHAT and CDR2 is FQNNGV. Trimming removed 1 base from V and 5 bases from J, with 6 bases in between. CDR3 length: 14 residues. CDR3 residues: CASSLVQHNSPLHF. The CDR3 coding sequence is TGTGCCAGCAGCTTAGTACAGCATAATTCACCCCTCCACTTT.

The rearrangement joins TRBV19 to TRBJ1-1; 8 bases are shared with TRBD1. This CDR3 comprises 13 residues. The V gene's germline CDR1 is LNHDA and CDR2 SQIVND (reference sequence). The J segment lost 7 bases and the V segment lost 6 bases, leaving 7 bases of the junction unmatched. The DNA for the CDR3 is TGTGCCAGTAGAGAACAGGGGGGGTATGAAGCTTTCTTT. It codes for CASREQGGYEAFF.

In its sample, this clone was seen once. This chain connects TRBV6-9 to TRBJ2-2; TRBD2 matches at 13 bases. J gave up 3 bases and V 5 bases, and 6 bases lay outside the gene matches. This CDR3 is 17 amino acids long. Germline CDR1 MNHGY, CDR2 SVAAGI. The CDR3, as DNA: TGTGCCAGCAGTCAGACTAGCGGGAGGATAGACACCGGGGAGCTGTTTTTT. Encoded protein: CASSQTSGRIDTGELFF.

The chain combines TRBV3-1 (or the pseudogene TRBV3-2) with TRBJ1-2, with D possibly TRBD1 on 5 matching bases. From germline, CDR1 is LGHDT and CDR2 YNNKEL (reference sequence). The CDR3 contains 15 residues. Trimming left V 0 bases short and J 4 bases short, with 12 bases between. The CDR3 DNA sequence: TGTGCCAGCAGCCAAGACCCACAGGCCCCCTATGGCTACACCTTC. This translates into CASSQDPQAPYGYTF.

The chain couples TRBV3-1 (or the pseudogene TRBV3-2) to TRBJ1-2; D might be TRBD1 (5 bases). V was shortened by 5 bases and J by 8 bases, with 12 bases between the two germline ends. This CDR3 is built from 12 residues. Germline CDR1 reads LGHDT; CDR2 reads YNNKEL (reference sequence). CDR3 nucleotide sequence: TGTGCCAGCAGCTCCAGGGTGGGGGGCTACACCTTC. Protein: CASSSRVGGYTF.

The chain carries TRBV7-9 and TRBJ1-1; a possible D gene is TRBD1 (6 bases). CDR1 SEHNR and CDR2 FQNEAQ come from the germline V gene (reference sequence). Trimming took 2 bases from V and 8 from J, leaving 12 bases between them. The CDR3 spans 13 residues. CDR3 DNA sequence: TGTGCCAGCAGCTTATTTTTAGGACAGGAAGCTTTCTTT. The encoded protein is CASSLFLGQEAFF.

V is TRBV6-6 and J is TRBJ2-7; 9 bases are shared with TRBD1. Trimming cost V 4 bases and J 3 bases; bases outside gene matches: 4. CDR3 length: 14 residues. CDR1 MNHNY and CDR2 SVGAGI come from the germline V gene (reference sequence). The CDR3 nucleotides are TGTGCCAGCAGTTTGGGACAGGGTGTCTACGAGCAGTACTTC. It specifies CASSLGQGVYEQYF.

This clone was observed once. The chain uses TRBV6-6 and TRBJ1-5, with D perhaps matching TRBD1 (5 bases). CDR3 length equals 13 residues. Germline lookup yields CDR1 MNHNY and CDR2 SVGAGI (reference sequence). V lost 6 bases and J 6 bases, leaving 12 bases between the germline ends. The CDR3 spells CASSSQGGQPQHF. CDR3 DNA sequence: TGTGCCAGCAGCTCCCAGGGAGGTCAGCCCCAGCATTTT.

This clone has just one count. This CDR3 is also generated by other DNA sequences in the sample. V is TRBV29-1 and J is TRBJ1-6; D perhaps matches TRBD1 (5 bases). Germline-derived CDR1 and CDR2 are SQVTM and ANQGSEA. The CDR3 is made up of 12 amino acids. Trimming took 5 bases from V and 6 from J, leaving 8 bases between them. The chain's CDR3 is CSVRQGNSPLHF. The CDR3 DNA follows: TGCAGCGTTCGGCAGGGTAATTCACCCCTCCACTTT.

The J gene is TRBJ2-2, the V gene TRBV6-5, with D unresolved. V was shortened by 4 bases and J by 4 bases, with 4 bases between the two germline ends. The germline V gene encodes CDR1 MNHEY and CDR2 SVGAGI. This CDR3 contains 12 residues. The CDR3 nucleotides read TGTGCCAGCAGTTCCTTCACCGGGGAGCTGTTTTTT. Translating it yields CASSSFTGELFF.

The CDR3 spells CAISESPGRGTNTEAFF. CDR3 nucleotides: TGTGCCATCAGTGAGTCTCCTGGCAGGGGTACGAACACTGAAGCTTTCTTT. The V call is TRBV10-3, the J call TRBJ1-1, with a tentative D call TRBD1 (6 bases). V dropped 0 bases and J dropped 1 base, with 15 bases sitting between them. Germline V CDR1 and CDR2: ENHRY, SYGVKD. This CDR3 has 17 residues.

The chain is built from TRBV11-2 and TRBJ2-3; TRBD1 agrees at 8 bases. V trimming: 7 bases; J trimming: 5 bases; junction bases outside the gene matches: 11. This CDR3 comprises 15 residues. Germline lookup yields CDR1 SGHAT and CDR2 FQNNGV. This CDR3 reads CASIPDRVVKDTQYF. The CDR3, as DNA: TGTGCCAGCATCCCGGACAGGGTAGTAAAAGATACGCAGTATTTT.

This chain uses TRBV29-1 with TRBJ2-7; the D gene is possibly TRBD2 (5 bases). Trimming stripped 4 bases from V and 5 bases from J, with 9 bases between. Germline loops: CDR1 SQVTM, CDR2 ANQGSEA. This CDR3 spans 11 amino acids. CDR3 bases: TGCAGCGTTGGAAACGGGGACGAGCAGTACTTC. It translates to CSVGNGDEQYF.

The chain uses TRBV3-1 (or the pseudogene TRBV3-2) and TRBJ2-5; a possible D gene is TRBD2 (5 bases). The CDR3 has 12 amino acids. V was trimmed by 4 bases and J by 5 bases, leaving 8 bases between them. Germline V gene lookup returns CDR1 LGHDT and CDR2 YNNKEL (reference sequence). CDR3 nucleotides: TGTGCCAGCAGCCTCAGCGGCGAGACCCAGTACTTC. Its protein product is CASSLSGETQYF.

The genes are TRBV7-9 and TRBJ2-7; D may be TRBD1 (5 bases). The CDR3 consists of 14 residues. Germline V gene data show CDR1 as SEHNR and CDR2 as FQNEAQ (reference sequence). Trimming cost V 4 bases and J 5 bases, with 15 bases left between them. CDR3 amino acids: CASSSGWSSNEQYF. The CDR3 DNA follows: TGTGCCAGCAGCTCAGGGTGGAGTAGCAACGAGCAGTACTTC.

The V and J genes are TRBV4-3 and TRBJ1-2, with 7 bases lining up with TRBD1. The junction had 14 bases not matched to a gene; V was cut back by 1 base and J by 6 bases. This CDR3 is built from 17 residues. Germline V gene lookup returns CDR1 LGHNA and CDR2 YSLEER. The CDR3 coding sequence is TGCGCCAGCAGCCAAGTACCCGTACAGGGGAACAATAATGGCTACACCTTC. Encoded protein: CASSQVPVQGNNNGYTF.

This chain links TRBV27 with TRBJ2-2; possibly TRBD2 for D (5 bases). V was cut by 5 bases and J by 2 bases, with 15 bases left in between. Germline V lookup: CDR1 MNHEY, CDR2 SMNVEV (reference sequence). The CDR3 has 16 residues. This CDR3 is CASSPPLGVNTGELFF. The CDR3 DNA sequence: TGTGCCAGCAGTCCCCCTCTGGGAGTCAACACCGGGGAGCTGTTTTTT.

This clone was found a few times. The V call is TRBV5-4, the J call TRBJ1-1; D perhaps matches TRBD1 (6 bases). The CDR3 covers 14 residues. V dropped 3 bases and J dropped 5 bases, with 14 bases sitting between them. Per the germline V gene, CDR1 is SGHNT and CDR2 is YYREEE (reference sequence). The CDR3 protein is CASSSEDRRTEAFF. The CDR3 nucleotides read TGTGCCAGCAGCTCGGAAGACAGGAGGACTGAAGCTTTCTTT.

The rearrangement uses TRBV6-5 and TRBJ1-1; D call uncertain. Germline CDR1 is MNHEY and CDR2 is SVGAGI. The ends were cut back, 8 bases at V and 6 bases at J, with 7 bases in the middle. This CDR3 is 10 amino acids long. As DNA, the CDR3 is TGTGCCAGCGGCTTATCTGAAGCTTTCTTT. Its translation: CASGLSEAFF.

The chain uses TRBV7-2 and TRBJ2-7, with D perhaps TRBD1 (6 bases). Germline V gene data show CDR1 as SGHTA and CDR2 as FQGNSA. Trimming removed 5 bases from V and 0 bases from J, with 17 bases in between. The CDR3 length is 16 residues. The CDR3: CASSDGHGQFSYEQYF. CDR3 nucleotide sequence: TGTGCCAGCAGCGACGGTCACGGACAGTTCTCCTACGAGCAGTACTTC.

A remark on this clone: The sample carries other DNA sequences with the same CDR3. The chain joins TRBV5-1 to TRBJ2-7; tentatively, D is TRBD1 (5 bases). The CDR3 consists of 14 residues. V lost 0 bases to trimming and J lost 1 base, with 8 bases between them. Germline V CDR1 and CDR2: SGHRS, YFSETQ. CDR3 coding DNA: TGCGCCAGCAGCTTGGGAGACAGTTCCTACGAGCAGTACTTC. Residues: CASSLGDSSYEQYF.